This T cell receptor beta chain stems from a study of preoperative IRX-2 immunotherapy in early breast cancer. The CDR3 runs 14 residues. CDR1 and CDR2 from the germline V gene are KGHSH and LQKENI. Trimming left V 6 bases short and J 5 bases short, with 16 bases between. Clones were read by immunoSEQ multiplex PCR, and TCRdb kept only the in-frame ones, dropping some. The sample lists about 62,000 clones; 94% were seen once. The treatment was: preoperative locoregional IRX-2 cytokine immunotherapy. Preoperative locoregional IRX-2 cytokine immunotherapy was tested in the phase Ib source study. The sample was collected from a patient treated with IRX-2 immunotherapy. The receptor was isolated from a human donor with breast cancer. The V and J genes are TRBV18 and TRBJ1-1; TRBD1 is a possible D gene (5 bases). The DNA of the CDR3 is TGTGCCAGCTCGGGACGGGCAGGGTTGACTGAAGCTTTCTTT. Protein product: CASSGRAGLTEAFF.